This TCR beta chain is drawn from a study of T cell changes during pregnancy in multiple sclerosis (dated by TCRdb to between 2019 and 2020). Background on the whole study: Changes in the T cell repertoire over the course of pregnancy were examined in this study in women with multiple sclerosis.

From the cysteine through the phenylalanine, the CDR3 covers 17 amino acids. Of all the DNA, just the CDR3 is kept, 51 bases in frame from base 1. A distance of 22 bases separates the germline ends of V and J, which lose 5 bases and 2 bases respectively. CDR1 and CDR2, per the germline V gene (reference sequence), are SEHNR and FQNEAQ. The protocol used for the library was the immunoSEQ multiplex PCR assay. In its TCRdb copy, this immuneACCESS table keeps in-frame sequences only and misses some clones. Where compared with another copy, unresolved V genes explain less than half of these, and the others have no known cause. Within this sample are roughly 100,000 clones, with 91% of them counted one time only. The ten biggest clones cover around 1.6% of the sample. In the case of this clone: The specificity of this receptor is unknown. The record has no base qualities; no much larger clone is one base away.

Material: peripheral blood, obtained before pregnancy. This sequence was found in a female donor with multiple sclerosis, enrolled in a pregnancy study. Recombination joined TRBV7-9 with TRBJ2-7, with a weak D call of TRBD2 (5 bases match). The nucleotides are TGTGCCAGCAGCCCTGCGAGACTACCCGAGGCTGCCTACGAGCAGTACTTC. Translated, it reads CASSPARLPEAAYEQYF.